The rows below give T cell receptor beta chains drawn from one sample of a study of post-analysis software for immune sequencing data. TCRdb re-called the PCR reads with MiXCR, one entry per CDR3 protein. The sample yields 650,000 to 850,000 distinct CDR3 sequences, roughly half seen once. The material sequenced was blood. These receptor sequences come from a girl aged 5-17 years with multiple sclerosis. The CDR3 runs from the conserved cysteine through the conserved F or W. Each record gives: D gene, J gene, clone size, V gene, CDR3 protein, CDR3 DNA. D genes are given only for firm matches. Clone size is not always given. Where it is, it says once, few, many or a class for expanded clones.

d_call: TRBD2; j_call: TRBJ2-3; clone_size: -; v_call: TRBV9; cdr3_aa: CASSVGTSRSAGTQYF; cdr3_nt: TGTGCCAGCAGCGTCGGGACTAGCCGTTCTGCCGGAACGCAGTATTTT
d_call: TRBD1; j_call: TRBJ2-1; clone_size: -; v_call: TRBV5-1; cdr3_aa: CASSLGRGRGYEQFF; cdr3_nt: TGCGCCAGCAGCTTGGGCAGGGGGCGAGGGTATGAGCAGTTCTTC
d_call: TRBD2; j_call: TRBJ2-5; clone_size: -; v_call: TRBV20-1; cdr3_aa: CSAGTSGATGGTQYF; cdr3_nt: TGCAGTGCCGGGACTAGCGGGGCCACCGGCGGGACCCAGTACTTC
d_call: TRBD1; j_call: TRBJ1-1; clone_size: few; v_call: TRBV4-2; cdr3_aa: CASSQQTGAMEAFF; cdr3_nt: TGTGCCAGCAGCCAACAGACAGGGGCGATGGAAGCTTTCTTT
d_call: -; j_call: TRBJ2-1; clone_size: -; v_call: TRBV29-1; cdr3_aa: CSVEGSGASDEQFF; cdr3_nt: TGCAGCGTTGAAGGGTCGGGAGCCAGTGATGAGCAGTTCTTC
d_call: TRBD2; j_call: TRBJ2-3; clone_size: -; v_call: TRBV3-1; cdr3_aa: CASSQGGLAGGPGEADTQYF; cdr3_nt: TGTGCCAGCAGCCAAGGAGGACTAGCGGGAGGGCCTGGTGAAGCAGATACGCAGTATTTT
d_call: -; j_call: TRBJ2-1; clone_size: -; v_call: TRBV7-2; cdr3_aa: CASSSSEVEQFF; cdr3_nt: TGTGCCAGCAGCTCGAGCGAGGTTGAGCAGTTCTTC
d_call: -; j_call: TRBJ2-1; clone_size: -; v_call: TRBV5-1; cdr3_aa: CASSLWGTDEQFF; cdr3_nt: TGCGCCAGCAGCTTGTGGGGGACGGATGAGCAGTTCTTC
d_call: TRBD2; j_call: TRBJ2-5; clone_size: -; v_call: TRBV5-1; cdr3_aa: CASSLPHASGRGDEQYF; cdr3_nt: TGCGCCAGCAGCTTACCCCATGCTAGCGGGAGGGGGGATGAGCAGTACTTC
d_call: TRBD2; j_call: TRBJ2-3; clone_size: -; v_call: TRBV10-3; cdr3_aa: CAISERGSGGTDTQYF; cdr3_nt: TGTGCCATCAGTGAGCGGGGGAGCGGGGGCACAGATACGCAGTATTTT
d_call: -; j_call: TRBJ2-1; clone_size: few; v_call: TRBV5-1; cdr3_aa: CASSFSTSSSYNEQFF; cdr3_nt: TGCGCCAGCAGCTTCTCCACTTCAAGCTCCTACAATGAGCAGTTCTTC
d_call: -; j_call: TRBJ2-5; clone_size: -; v_call: TRBV27; cdr3_aa: CASSLPGNSFTQYF; cdr3_nt: TGTGCCAGCAGTTTGCCGGGTAACAGTTTTACCCAGTACTTC
d_call: -; j_call: TRBJ1-6; clone_size: once; v_call: TRBV2; cdr3_aa: CASSRDDSYNSPLHF; cdr3_nt: TGTGCCAGCAGTCGAGACGACTCCTATAATTCACCCCTCCACTTT
d_call: -; j_call: TRBJ1-2; clone_size: -; v_call: TRBV5-5; cdr3_aa: CASSPQWDPNYGYTF; cdr3_nt: TGTGCCAGCAGCCCGCAGTGGGACCCTAACTATGGCTACACCTTC
d_call: TRBD1; j_call: TRBJ2-7; clone_size: few; v_call: TRBV7-3; cdr3_aa: CASSFPTDRGYGEQYF; cdr3_nt: TGTGCCAGCAGTTTCCCCACGGACAGGGGATATGGCGAGCAGTACTTC
d_call: TRBD2; j_call: TRBJ2-7; clone_size: -; v_call: TRBV3-1; cdr3_aa: CASSQETGGRTSYEQYF; cdr3_nt: TGTGCCAGCAGCCAAGAAACGGGCGGGAGAACCTCCTACGAGCAGTACTTC
d_call: -; j_call: TRBJ2-7; clone_size: -; v_call: TRBV12-3/TRBV12-4; cdr3_aa: CASSRTSGSHPEQYF; cdr3_nt: TGTGCCAGCAGTCGAACTTCAGGGTCCCATCCCGAGCAGTACTTC
d_call: -; j_call: TRBJ1-2; clone_size: -; v_call: TRBV12-3/TRBV12-4; cdr3_aa: CASSPEANYGYTF; cdr3_nt: TGTGCCAGCAGCCCCGAGGCTAACTATGGCTACACCTTC
d_call: -; j_call: TRBJ2-1; clone_size: -; v_call: TRBV7-3; cdr3_aa: CASSPTGTVYEQFF; cdr3_nt: TGTGCCAGCAGCCCCACCGGGACCGTCTATGAGCAGTTCTTC